These 10 T cell receptor beta chains originate from one sample sequenced in a study of Ad26.COV2.S vaccination and SARS-CoV-2 variants. The treatment is: about 20 received Ad26.COV2.S at low or high dose, single or two shots; roughly five received placebo; per-sample allocation not given. Sampling was performed 63 days after the first vaccine or placebo injection. Assay used: immunoSEQ multiplex PCR; TCRdb lists only in-frame clones, some missing. The profile shows about 320,000 clones, roughly 84% of them singletons. The sequencing here drew on peripheral blood, taken in a trial of Ad26.COV2.S vaccine versus placebo. The source is a person aged 18-65 years who received the Ad26.COV2.S COVID-19 vaccine or a placebo.

This chain links TRBV27 with TRBJ2-7, with D possibly matching TRBD2 (6 bases). The V gene's germline CDR1 is MNHEY and CDR2 SMNVEV (reference sequence). Trimming left V 4 bases short and J 2 bases short, with 12 bases between. CDR3 size: 14 residues. This chain's CDR3 is CASSSPGLPYEQYF. CDR3 nucleotides: TGTGCCAGCAGTTCCCCTGGACTACCCTACGAGCAGTACTTC.

V usage is TRBV5-1 and J usage is TRBJ2-5, with D possibly being TRBD1 or TRBD2 (5 bases each). Trimming removed 0 bases at V and 4 bases at J, with 13 bases between. The CDR3 sequence is 15 residues long. CDR1 and CDR2 from the germline V gene are SGHRS and YFSETQ. The CDR3 DNA reads TGCGCCAGCAGCTTGGCAGGGTCTGGGGGAGAGACCCAGTACTTC. Translating gives CASSLAGSGGETQYF.

V gene TRBV2 combines with J gene TRBJ2-5; D unresolved. This CDR3 has 13 residues. Germline values: CDR1 SNHLY, CDR2 FYNNEI. With 4 bases removed from V and 0 bases from J, the gap between germline ends came to 6 bases. The CDR3 coding sequence is TGTGCCAGCAGTGGAGAGTACCAAGAGACCCAGTACTTC. This codes for CASSGEYQETQYF.

The rearrangement links TRBV9 to TRBJ2-7, with 11 bases identical to TRBD1. The V gene end was trimmed by 4 bases and the J gene end by 7 bases; junction bases not matched to a gene: 13. This CDR3 is built from 16 residues. Looked up from germline, CDR1 is SGDLS and CDR2 is YYNGEE. The DNA of the CDR3 is TGTGCCAGCAGCACCGGGACAGGGGGGACTAGGCGGGAGCAGTACTTC. This codes for CASSTGTGGTRREQYF. Full variable domain (missing parts from reference TRBV9 and TRBJ2-7): DSGVTQTPKHLITATGQRVTLRCSPRSGDLSVYWYQQSLDQGLQFLIQYYNGEERAKGNILERFSAQQFPDLHSELNLSSLELGDSALYFCASSTGTGGTRREQYFGPGTRLTVT.

The chain couples TRBV5-1 to TRBJ1-1, with TRBD1 as a possible D gene (6 bases). Looked up from germline, CDR1 is SGHRS and CDR2 is YFSETQ. V lost 3 bases and J 9 bases, leaving 15 bases between the germline ends. CDR3 size: 13 residues. The CDR3 spells CASSSSDSVKAFF. Here the CDR3 DNA reads TGCGCCAGCAGCTCATCGGACAGCGTCAAAGCTTTCTTT.

With respect to this clone: At the DNA level, this CDR3 is encoded by other sequences in the same sample as well. V and J are TRBV3-1 (or the pseudogene TRBV3-2) and TRBJ2-3; no definite D call. CDR1 and CDR2 from the germline V gene are LGHDT and YNNKEL (reference sequence). The CDR3 loop spans 14 amino acids. Between the trimmed V and J ends, which lost 1 base and 0 bases, there was a span of 5 bases. For the CDR3, the DNA is TGTGCCAGCAGCCAAGCGGCTAGCACAGATACGCAGTATTTT. This encodes CASSQAASTDTQYF.

The V and J genes are TRBV3-1 (or the pseudogene TRBV3-2) and TRBJ2-5, with TRBD2 matching 8 bases. The CDR3 runs to 15 residues. The trim removed 4 bases at V and 5 bases at J, leaving 9 bases unmatched. From germline, CDR1 is LGHDT and CDR2 YNNKEL (reference sequence). The CDR3 loop reads CASSLSGGRGETQYF. In DNA form, the CDR3 reads TGTGCCAGCAGCCTCAGCGGGGGTCGGGGTGAGACCCAGTACTTC.

The V and J genes are TRBV20-1 and TRBJ1-2; the D is unclear. There are 13 residues in the CDR3. Germline CDR1 reads DFQATT; CDR2 reads SNEGSKA (reference sequence). V was pared by 3 bases and J by 4 bases, with 12 bases between. The DNA of the CDR3 is TGCAGTGCTAGTGTAGAGGCAGTCTATGGCTACACCTTC. Translating gives CSASVEAVYGYTF.

CDR3 region: CASSFRGNLQETQYF. CDR3 nucleotides: TGCGCCAGCAGCTTTCGGGGAAACCTTCAAGAGACCCAGTACTTC. The rearrangement joins TRBV5-1 to TRBJ2-5; the D gene is possibly TRBD2 (5 bases). V gave up 2 bases and J gave up 2 bases, with 13 bases separating them. CDR3 length: 15 amino acids. Germline CDR1 SGHRS, CDR2 YFSETQ.

In this sample, this clone turned up many times. The J gene is TRBJ1-2, the V gene TRBV29-1, with 9 nucleotides matching TRBD1. CDR3 length equals 13 residues. Germline V gene sequence: CDR1 SQVTM, CDR2 ANQGSEA. The ends lost 4 bases at V and 4 bases at J; junction bases unmatched: 4. The CDR3 region has the DNA TGCAGCGTTGCACTGACAGGGGGCTATGGCTACACCTTC. It codes for CSVALTGGYGYTF.